Below, one T cell receptor (beta chain) is given with its context. The antigen is unknown. Germline-derived CDR1 and CDR2 are MNHEY and SVGAGI. V shed 1 base and J 2 bases; nucleotides not matched to a gene: 2. The CDR3 is 14 residues long. These data belong to a study of graft-versus-host responses after intestinal transplantation. Study findings and constraints: Early post-transplant falls in HvG clones accompanied the peak levels of circulating GvH clones.

Sequenced by immunoSEQ multiplex PCR; TCRdb stores in-frame clones only, minus some. The sample lists fewer than 100,000 clones; about 82% were seen once. The genes are TRBV6-5 and TRBJ2-7; 7 bases map to TRBD1. The sequence was obtained from a human patient who received an intestinal transplant, so some T cells may come from the graft donor. The material was PBMCs, obtained 255 days after intestinal transplant. The CDR3 loop reads CASSYYRGAYEQYF. The CDR3 DNA reads TGTGCCAGCAGTTACTACAGGGGTGCCTACGAGCAGTACTTC.